This passage covers 30 T cell receptor beta chains from one sample sequenced in a study of blood T cell repertoires in COVID-19. Only in-frame clones appear in the TCRdb table, and some are missing; sequencing was by immunoSEQ multiplex PCR. The data contain a few hundred thousand clones, approximately 90% of them singletons. Sequenced material: peripheral blood. The receptor set was obtained from a man aged 18 to 30 with active or convalescent COVID-19.

This clone was counted many times. The rearrangement links TRBV3-1 (or the pseudogene TRBV3-2) to TRBJ1-1, with a tentative D call TRBD1 (5 bases). The length of the CDR3 is 13 residues. V was clipped by 4 bases and J by 2 bases, with 8 bases between them. Germline-derived CDR1 and CDR2 are LGHDT and YNNKEL (reference sequence). The CDR3 coding sequence is TGTGCCAGCAGCCCGACAGAAAACACTGAAGCTTTCTTT. Protein product: CASSPTENTEAFF.

The V gene is TRBV27, the J gene TRBJ2-7, with no clear D. The CDR3 loop spans 14 amino acids. Trimming took 1 base from V and 0 from J, leaving 7 bases between them. Germline V lookup: CDR1 MNHEY, CDR2 SMNVEV (reference sequence). This CDR3 is CASSLFAISYEQYF. CDR3 nucleotides: TGTGCCAGCAGTTTATTTGCGATCTCCTACGAGCAGTACTTC.

The J gene is TRBJ1-1, the V gene TRBV28; D is uncertain. The CDR3 runs to 14 residues. The V end was cut by 5 bases, the J end by 2 bases, with 12 bases between. From germline, CDR1 is MDHEN and CDR2 SYDVKM. For the CDR3, the DNA is TGTGCCAGCAGTCCCCTCGGGAGTAACACTGAAGCTTTCTTT. Protein sequence: CASSPLGSNTEAFF.

This chain uses TRBV5-4 with TRBJ1-4; weak D call: TRBD1 (5 bases). V shed 3 bases and J shed 8 bases, with 14 bases lying between them. The CDR3 loop spans 14 amino acids. The germline V gene encodes CDR1 SGHNT and CDR2 YYREEE (reference sequence). DNA for the CDR3: TGTGCCAGCAGCTGGTGGGGGGTGGGAGAAAAACTGTTTTTT. Translating it yields CASSWWGVGEKLFF.

The rearrangement joins TRBV5-1 to TRBJ1-2; maybe TRBD1 (6 bases). CDR3 size: 13 residues. CDR1 SGHRS and CDR2 YFSETQ come from the germline V gene. Deletions cut 4 bases from V and 6 bases from J, with 13 bases between. CDR3 in amino acids: CASSIWGRDGYTF. CDR3 coding DNA: TGCGCCAGCAGCATCTGGGGGCGCGATGGCTACACCTTC.

The gene calls are TRBV4-1 and TRBJ1-1; D is undetermined. Deletions cut 4 bases from V and 4 bases from J, with 10 bases between. The CDR3 contains 13 residues. Germline CDR1 and CDR2: MGHRA and YSYEKL. DNA for the CDR3: TGCGCCAGCAGCCTACGCTGGGCCACTGAAGCTTTCTTT. This gives the protein CASSLRWATEAFF.

This rearrangement joins TRBV25-1 to TRBJ1-6; TRBD1 agrees at 7 bases. With V trimmed by 3 bases and J by 7 bases, 3 bases remained unmatched. The CDR3 consists of 14 residues. Per germline, CDR1 MGHDK and CDR2 SYGVNS. CDR3: CASSETGLNSPLHF. The CDR3 region has the DNA TGTGCCAGCAGTGAGACAGGGCTCAATTCACCCCTCCACTTT.

The V and J genes are TRBV19 and TRBJ2-1; 11 bases align to TRBD2. Germline V gene lookup returns CDR1 LNHDA and CDR2 SQIVND (reference sequence). The V and J ends lost 5 bases and 0 bases, in that order; junction bases with no gene match: 3. The CDR3 is made up of 16 amino acids. The CDR3 here is CASSRTSGLSYNEQFF. The CDR3 DNA follows: TGTGCCAGTAGTCGGACTAGCGGGCTCTCCTACAATGAGCAGTTCTTC.

This chain links TRBV4-1 with TRBJ2-7; 8 positions match TRBD2. The ends lost 3 bases at V and 2 bases at J; junction bases unmatched: 9. The CDR3 totals 16 residues. Germline CDR1 reads MGHRA; CDR2 reads YSYEKL. DNA of the CDR3: TGCGCCAGCAGCCAGGCAGCGGGGGTTGGAACCTACGAGCAGTACTTC. This sequence encodes CASSQAAGVGTYEQYF.

This chain connects TRBV19 to TRBJ1-1, with TRBD1 identical over 7 bases. This CDR3 comprises 16 residues. Losses at the gene ends were 4 bases for V and 4 bases for J; bases not matched to a gene: 12. Per germline, CDR1 LNHDA and CDR2 SQIVND (reference sequence). The CDR3 loop is CASSRNPQGRGTEAFF. The DNA for the CDR3 is TGTGCCAGTAGTAGAAACCCACAGGGGAGAGGCACTGAAGCTTTCTTT.

The chain is built from TRBV19 and TRBJ1-4, with D tentatively TRBD1 (5 bases). CDR1 and CDR2 (germline): LNHDA, SQIVND (reference sequence). CDR3 length equals 15 residues. Trimming cost V 7 bases and J 3 bases, with 15 bases left between them. CDR3 DNA: TGTGCCAGTATTTCGATAGGGGACTCTAATGAAAAACTGTTTTTT. It is translated as CASISIGDSNEKLFF.

This chain connects TRBV7-8 to TRBJ2-1; 8 bases map to TRBD2. V gave up 5 bases and J gave up 4 bases; unmatched junction bases: 10. This CDR3 comprises 16 residues. Germline V gene lookup returns CDR1 SGHVS and CDR2 FQNEAQ. Here the CDR3 reads CASSARDGGAYNEQFF. CDR3 sequence (DNA): TGTGCCAGCAGCGCCCGGGACGGGGGGGCTTACAATGAGCAGTTCTTC.

The rearrangement uses TRBV5-1 and TRBJ1-4, with 9 bases lining up with TRBD1. The V gene's germline CDR1 is SGHRS and CDR2 YFSETQ. The CDR3 covers 14 residues. V trimming: 2 bases; J trimming: 10 bases; junction bases outside the gene matches: 6. The CDR3 spells CASSFGQGMGKLFF. The CDR3 nucleotides are TGCGCCAGCAGCTTCGGACAGGGGATGGGAAAACTGTTTTTT.

The chain employs TRBV12-3 or TRBV12-4 and TRBJ1-2; 9 bases match TRBD1. V gave up 7 bases and J gave up 7 bases; unmatched junction bases: 7. This CDR3 spans 13 amino acids. CDR3 protein: CASILGGQGGYTF. CDR3 DNA: TGTGCCAGCATCCTTGGGGGACAGGGTGGCTACACCTTC.

V usage is TRBV6-4 and J usage is TRBJ2-1; 8 bases align to TRBD2. Germline CDR1 reads MRHNA; CDR2 reads SNTAGT. The CDR3 runs 15 residues. The V segment lost 7 bases and the J segment 6 bases; nucleotides outside the gene matches: 11. CDR3 amino acids: CASIRGREDPNEQFF. CDR3 nucleotide sequence: TGTGCCAGCATTAGAGGGCGGGAGGACCCCAATGAGCAGTTCTTC.

The J gene is TRBJ2-7, the V gene TRBV5-6; 8 bases agree with TRBD1. The V segment lost 3 bases and the J segment 6 bases; nucleotides outside the gene matches: 8. CDR3 size: 14 residues. CDR1 and CDR2 from the germline V gene are SGHDT and YYEEEE. CDR3 amino acids: CASSSGTGLGEQYF. The DNA for the CDR3 is TGTGCCAGCAGCTCCGGGACAGGCCTTGGCGAGCAGTACTTC.

The rearrangement uses TRBV7-6 and TRBJ2-1; 9 bases fit TRBD2. Germline values: CDR1 SGHVS, CDR2 FNYEAQ. Trimming took 1 base from V and 7 from J; bases not matched to a gene: 17. The CDR3 loop spans 19 amino acids. The chain's CDR3 is CASSLVLEIAGEAVNEQFF. The CDR3 region has the DNA TGTGCCAGCAGCTTAGTCCTGGAAATAGCGGGAGAGGCAGTTAATGAGCAGTTCTTC.

The chain has TRBV19 and TRBJ1-4, with TRBD1 matching over 8 bases. This CDR3 is 14 amino acids long. The V gene's germline CDR1 is LNHDA and CDR2 SQIVND (reference sequence). The ends lost 9 bases at V and 0 bases at J; junction bases unmatched: 3. The CDR3 DNA is TGTGCCAGCTGGACAGGGTCAACTAATGAAAAACTGTTTTTT. Its translation: CASWTGSTNEKLFF.

V and J are TRBV7-8 and TRBJ1-4; D ambiguous. Deletions cut 4 bases from V and 1 base from J, with 10 bases between. This CDR3 is built from 15 residues. The germline V gene encodes CDR1 SGHVS and CDR2 FQNEAQ. The chain's CDR3 is CASSSHRGTNEKLFF. CDR3 in DNA: TGTGCCAGCAGCTCCCACCGGGGAACTAATGAAAAACTGTTTTTT.

The gene calls are TRBV20-1 and TRBJ2-7; D is unresolved. The CDR3 runs 11 residues. CDR1 DFQATT and CDR2 SNEGSKA come from the germline V gene (reference sequence). Trimming left V 4 bases short and J 3 bases short, with 7 bases between. The CDR3 coding sequence is TGCAGTGCTACACAGTACTACGAGCAGTACTTC. Its translation: CSATQYYEQYF.

The chain recombines TRBV18 with TRBJ1-3; 9 bases fit TRBD1. Per germline, CDR1 KGHSH and CDR2 LQKENI. The CDR3 covers 15 residues. The junction had 0 bases not matched to a gene; V was cut back by 2 bases and J by 1 base. The CDR3 DNA sequence: TGTGCCAGCTCACCAGGGACAGGGTCTGGAAACACCATATATTTT. Amino acid sequence: CASSPGTGSGNTIYF.

This chain connects TRBV5-1 to TRBJ2-1, with a possible D match to TRBD2 (7 bases). Trimming took off 0 bases at V and 3 bases at J, with 13 bases between the two ends. CDR1 and CDR2 (germline): SGHRS, YFSETQ. The CDR3 covers 16 residues. CDR3 coding DNA: TGCGCCAGCAGCTTGGTCGCGGGGGCCTTCTACAATGAGCAGTTCTTC. Protein: CASSLVAGAFYNEQFF.

This chain links TRBV6-1 with TRBJ2-2, with D maybe TRBD1 (6 bases). CDR1 and CDR2 (germline): MNHNS, SASEGT. Trimming stripped 3 bases from V and 6 bases from J, with 11 bases between. CDR3 size: 14 residues. This chain's CDR3 is CASSDPHRAGELFF. The DNA for the CDR3 is TGTGCCAGCAGTGACCCACACAGGGCCGGGGAGCTGTTTTTT.

V usage is TRBV27 and J usage is TRBJ2-7; D is perhaps TRBD2 (5 bases). This CDR3 is 13 amino acids long. V was cut by 5 bases and J by 4 bases, with 12 bases left in between. From germline, CDR1 is MNHEY and CDR2 SMNVEV (reference sequence). The CDR3 loop is CASSTGRGYEQYF. The CDR3 nucleotides read TGTGCCAGCAGTACTGGCCGGGGTTACGAGCAGTACTTC.

This chain connects TRBV5-6 to TRBJ2-5; 9 nucleotides line up with TRBD1. The CDR3 contains 17 residues. The ends lost 1 base at V and 4 bases at J; junction bases unmatched: 11. Germline lookup yields CDR1 SGHDT and CDR2 YYEEEE. The CDR3 bases are TGTGCCAGCAGCTTGTACACCAGGGACAGGGCGAGAGAGACCCAGTACTTC. Protein sequence: CASSLYTRDRARETQYF.

CDR3 protein: CSVPAGVLATQYF. DNA for the CDR3: TGCAGCGTACCAGCGGGAGTATTGGCGACCCAGTACTTC. V is TRBV29-1 and J is TRBJ2-5, with 8 positions matching TRBD2. CDR1 is SQVTM and CDR2 is ANQGSEA in the germline V gene. The CDR3 is 13 amino acids. With V trimmed by 6 bases and J by 7 bases, 10 bases remained unmatched.

The gene calls are TRBV28 and TRBJ1-1; 8 bases are a match to TRBD1. Germline V lookup: CDR1 MDHEN, CDR2 SYDVKM. The V and J ends lost 3 bases and 7 bases, in that order; junction bases with no gene match: 13. There are 16 residues in the CDR3. The CDR3 DNA reads as TGTGCCAGCAGTTTGGAAACAGGGGGAACCCATTTTGAAGCTTTCTTT. Encoded protein: CASSLETGGTHFEAFF.

The rearrangement joins TRBV19 to TRBJ2-1; maybe TRBD2 (5 bases). The ends were cut back, 9 bases at V and 4 bases at J, with 13 bases in the middle. Germline V CDR1 and CDR2: LNHDA, SQIVND (reference sequence). The CDR3 totals 13 residues. Here the CDR3 reads CASGRTSYNEQFF. The CDR3 DNA reads TGTGCCAGCGGAAGAACTAGTTACAATGAGCAGTTCTTC.

This clone is a singleton in its sample. The chain is built from TRBV5-1 and TRBJ2-7; a weak D match, TRBD1 (6 bases). Looked up from germline, CDR1 is SGHRS and CDR2 is YFSETQ. V lost 0 bases and J 3 bases, leaving 19 bases between the germline ends. There are 17 residues in the CDR3. The CDR3 DNA sequence: TGCGCCAGCAGCTTGGCCGCCTCTACAGGGACCCACTACGAGCAGTACTTC. It codes for CASSLAASTGTHYEQYF.

The V gene is TRBV15, the J gene TRBJ2-1; TRBD1 might be the D (6 bases). V was shortened by 1 base and J by 2 bases, with 9 bases between the two germline ends. The CDR3 is made up of 15 amino acids. Looked up from germline, CDR1 is LNHNV and CDR2 is YYDKDF (reference sequence). CDR3 sequence: CATSRGDTTYNEQFF. DNA for the CDR3: TGTGCCACCAGCAGAGGGGACACAACCTACAATGAGCAGTTCTTC.